Sequencing of this TCR beta chain was carried out in a study of cytomegalovirus exposure and HLA in healthy donors. PCR amplification relied on 60 Vbeta primers (plus 13 Jbeta primers). This table comes from immunoSEQ multiplex PCR, and its TCRdb copy is limited to in-frame clones, with some not included. The sample has about 120,000 clones, about 74% seen once. The CDR3 is made up of 13 amino acids. Germline V gives CDR1 LNHDA, CDR2 SQIVND (reference sequence). The V end was cut by 0 bases, the J end by 8 bases, with 10 bases between. Study-wide points: Trimming of TCR beta V- and J-genes showed a link, identified in a later analysis, to a missense DCLRE1C variant.

On this clone itself: The antigen is not known.

V gene TRBV19 combines with J gene TRBJ1-2, with D unclear. Sequencing was done on a sample of PBMCs. This receptor was obtained from a woman aged 40 to 55 in good health and CMV-seropositive. The CDR3 region has the DNA TGTGCCAGTAGTATAGACATCCAAATGGGCTACACCTTC. Encoded protein: CASSIDIQMGYTF.